This T cell receptor beta chain was recorded in a study of blood T cell repertoires in COVID-19. The data were produced by immunoSEQ multiplex PCR, yet TCRdb's version contains in-frame clones alone and is incomplete. The sample includes some 460,000 clones, approximately 90% of them seen just once. V shed 3 bases, J shed 14 bases, and the junction held 7 bases outside the gene matches. The CDR3 extends over 12 amino acids. The germline V gene has CDR1 LGHDT and CDR2 YNNKEL (reference sequence). The sequenced sample was PBMCs or T cells enriched from blood (not recorded which). This sequence originates from a woman aged 18-30 years who had recovered from COVID-19. The V call is TRBV3-1 (or the pseudogene TRBV3-2), the J call TRBJ1-3; 7 bases are shared with TRBD1. CDR3 residues: CASSHLNRGLYF. The CDR3 DNA reads TGTGCCAGCAGCCACCTAAACAGGGGACTATATTTT.